The T cell receptor beta chain under discussion was sequenced for a study of T cells in localized non-small cell lung cancer (dated by TCRdb to between 2020 and 2021). Regarding the research as a whole: Comparing tumors with uninvolved tumor-adjacent lungs, the study looked at the T cell repertoires of a few hundred patients with early-stage NSCLC. The cohort was made up of some 240 treatment-naive NSCLC patients whose localized lung tumors had been resected. A mean age of around 69 years was recorded for the NSCLC patients, of whom more than 120 were male and some 100 were female.

Points the paper makes about the study in general: A median of roughly 58 of the top 100 tumor clones were detected in paired uninvolved adjacent lung, and around 30 of these tumor clones were also found among the top 100 clones of the paired uninvolved adjacent lung. Longer overall survival was associated with higher T cell density in blood, whereas shorter survival was associated with higher clonality in adjacent lung. Because multi-region tumor sequencing was not done, intratumor heterogeneity could not be ruled out. Uninvolved tumor-adjacent lung showed the highest T cell clonality, higher than tumor, which suggests more focused antigenic responses in the adjacent lung. Because the study design was exploratory, TCR variables were selected using unadjusted p-values without false-discovery rate correction.

On this clone: It lacks a known antigen. No qualities accompany the bases; no much larger clone lies one base away.

At diagnosis, peripheral blood, uninvolved tumor-adjacent lung and tumor were collected and stored as a combination of fresh-frozen and FFPE material. For TCR repertoire profiling, blood samples were analyzed as peripheral blood mononuclear cells. TCR beta CDR3 regions were sequenced from DNA using the immunoSEQ Assay. The published analysis was carried out like this. To compute T cell density, TCR beta template counts were normalized to usable DNA, which was estimated by amplifying housekeeping genes. Richness was estimated using the preseqR package, with extrapolation to 400,000 templates for PBMC samples and to 120,000 templates for tissue samples. Clonality was taken to be one minus Pielou's evenness. Differential abundance testing on productive amino-acid clonotypes, with a minimum total count of 5 and an alpha of 0.1, was used to identify tissue-enriched TCRs. The Jaccard Index and the Morisita Overlap Index were used to measure how much the repertoires overlapped between compartments. GLIPH grouped TCR beta CDR3s together with public tetramer-defined viral CDR3s, and a viral motif had to include at least three viral sequences and show V-gene enrichment. Sourced from immuneACCESS, this table was stored by TCRdb with only in-frame sequences that have V and J called. A share of the clones is absent; for the studies checked, an unresolved V gene accounts for under half, and the remainder has no known explanation. The DNA was the basis for D and trimming; V, J and clone size are from that table. The sample table holds approximately 100,000 clones, of which under 95% were seen once. The ten largest clones take up approximately 4% of the sample.

The CDR3 spans 12 residues, from the cysteine through the phenylalanine. Only the CDR3 region is kept as DNA, spanning 36 bases read in frame from base 1. V loses 3 bases of germline sequence and J loses 2 bases, and the interval between the two ends is 5 bases. In the germline V gene, CDR1 corresponds to SGHRS and CDR2 to YFSETQ. This receptor was taken from a woman aged 35 to 69 with stage II squamous cell lung carcinoma. The material was PBMCs, obtained before any cancer treatment. The chain employs TRBV5-1 and TRBJ2-5; confidence is insufficient to name the D gene. The CDR3 here reads CASSYQQETQYF. The sequence in DNA is TGCGCCAGCAGCTACCAACAAGAGACCCAGTACTTC.